This is a list of T cell receptor beta chains from one sample in a study of early T cells in non-severe SARS-CoV-2 infection. TCRdb reprocessed the 5' RACE reads with MiXCR, giving one entry per CDR3 protein. The data show more than 20,000 distinct CDR3 sequences, with 5.5% to 7% seen just once and 2.4% held by the top ten. Sample: whole blood. The receptors shown here come from an adult who was a healthcare worker with PCR-confirmed SARS-CoV-2 infection or an uninfected control (not recorded which). CDR3s include the opening cysteine and the closing phenylalanine or tryptophan. A D gene is named only where the DNA matches it firmly. Clone size is given for some rows only: seen once, a few or many times, or a class if the clone is expanded.

TRBD1,TRBJ2-7,TRBV20-1,many,CSAIHGQGGNEQYF,TGCAGTGCTATACACGGACAGGGTGGCAACGAGCAGTACTTC
NA,TRBJ1-2,TRBV12-5,many,CASGLNLGGGYTF,TGTGCTAGTGGTTTGAATCTGGGTGGTGGCTACACCTTC
TRBD1,TRBJ2-1,TRBV12-3/TRBV12-4,many,CASSYRLTGNEQFF,TGTGCCAGCAGTTATCGACTGACAGGGAATGAGCAGTTCTTC
TRBD2,TRBJ2-1,TRBV29-1,many,CSTTSGGLWDEQFF,TGCAGCACAACTAGCGGGGGCCTCTGGGATGAGCAGTTCTTC
NA,TRBJ1-6,TRBV27,few,CASSSRGAYNSPLHF,TGTGCCAGCAGTTCGAGGGGGGCCTATAATTCACCCCTCCACTTT
NA,TRBJ1-1,TRBV20-1,few,CSASYRDAFF,TGCAGTGCCTCATACAGGGACGCTTTCTTT
NA,TRBJ1-6,TRBV20-1,medium-sized,CSARDPSAGQEPLHF,TGCAGTGCTAGAGATCCCTCGGCAGGCCAGGAACCCCTCCACTTT
NA,TRBJ2-2,TRBV7-9,many,CASSFGTAGSGELFF,TGTGCCAGCAGCTTCGGGACCGCGGGATCCGGGGAGCTGTTTTTT
NA,TRBJ1-1,TRBV27,NA,CASSWRGGHGATEAFF,TGTGCCAGCAGTTGGCGGGGGGGCCACGGGGCCACTGAAGCTTTCTTT
NA,TRBJ1-5,TRBV6-2/TRBV6-3,many,CASSDMGPQHF,TGTGCCAGCAGCGACATGGGGCCCCAGCATTTT
NA,TRBJ1-2,TRBV5-1,few,CASSFDRHYGYTF,TGCGCCAGCAGCTTTGACAGACACTATGGCTACACCTTC
NA,TRBJ2-1,TRBV5-1,medium-sized,CASSLAGVNEQFF,TGCGCCAGCAGCTTGGCAGGGGTCAATGAGCAGTTCTTC
NA,TRBJ1-5,TRBV10-3,many,CAIREGNQPQHF,TGTGCCATCAGGGAGGGTAATCAGCCCCAGCATTTT
NA,TRBJ2-7,TRBV20-1,many,CSANPTTALGYEQYF,TGCAGTGCTAACCCCACTACGGCTTTGGGCTACGAGCAGTACTTC
NA,TRBJ2-1,TRBV5-1,many,CASSLAVVAYNEQFF,TGCGCCAGCAGCTTGGCCGTAGTGGCCTACAATGAGCAGTTCTTC